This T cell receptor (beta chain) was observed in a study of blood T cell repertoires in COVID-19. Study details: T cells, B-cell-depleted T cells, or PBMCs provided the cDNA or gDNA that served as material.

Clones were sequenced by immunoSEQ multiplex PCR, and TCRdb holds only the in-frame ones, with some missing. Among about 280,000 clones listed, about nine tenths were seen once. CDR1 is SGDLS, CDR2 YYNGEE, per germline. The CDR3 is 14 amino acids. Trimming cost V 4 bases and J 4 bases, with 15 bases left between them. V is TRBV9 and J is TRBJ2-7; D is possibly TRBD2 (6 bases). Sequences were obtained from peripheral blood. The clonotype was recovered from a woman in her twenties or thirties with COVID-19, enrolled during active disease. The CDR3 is CASSPQPGEYEQYF. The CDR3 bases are TGTGCCAGCAGCCCCCAGCCGGGAGAGTACGAGCAGTACTTC.